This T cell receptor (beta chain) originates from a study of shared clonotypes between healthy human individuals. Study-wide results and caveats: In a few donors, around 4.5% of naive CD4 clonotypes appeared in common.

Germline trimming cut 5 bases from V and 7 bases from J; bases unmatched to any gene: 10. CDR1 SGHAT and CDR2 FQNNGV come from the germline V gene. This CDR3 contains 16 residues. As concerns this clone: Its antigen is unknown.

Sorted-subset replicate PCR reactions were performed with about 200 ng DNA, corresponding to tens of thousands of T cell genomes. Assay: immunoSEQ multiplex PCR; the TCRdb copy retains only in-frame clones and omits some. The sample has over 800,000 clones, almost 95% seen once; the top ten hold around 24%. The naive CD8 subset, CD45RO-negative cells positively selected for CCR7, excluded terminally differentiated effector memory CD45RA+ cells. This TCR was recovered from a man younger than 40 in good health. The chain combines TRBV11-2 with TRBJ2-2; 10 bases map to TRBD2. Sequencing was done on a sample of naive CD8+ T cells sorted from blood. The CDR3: CASSPSGGGAIGELFF. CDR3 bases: TGTGCCAGCAGCCCGAGCGGGGGGGGCGCGATCGGGGAGCTGTTTTTT.